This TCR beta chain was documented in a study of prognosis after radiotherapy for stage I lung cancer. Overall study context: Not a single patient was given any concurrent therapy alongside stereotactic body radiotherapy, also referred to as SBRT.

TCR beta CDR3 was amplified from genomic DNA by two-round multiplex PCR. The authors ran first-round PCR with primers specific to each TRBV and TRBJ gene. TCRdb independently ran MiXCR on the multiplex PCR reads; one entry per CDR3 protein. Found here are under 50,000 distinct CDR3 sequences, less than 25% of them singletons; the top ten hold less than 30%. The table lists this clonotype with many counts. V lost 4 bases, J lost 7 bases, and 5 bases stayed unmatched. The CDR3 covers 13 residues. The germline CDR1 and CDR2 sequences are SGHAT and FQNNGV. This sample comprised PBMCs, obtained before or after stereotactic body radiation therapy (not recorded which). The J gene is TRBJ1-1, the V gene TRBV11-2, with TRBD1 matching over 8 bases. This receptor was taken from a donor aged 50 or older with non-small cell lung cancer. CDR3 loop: CASSYDRGDEAFF. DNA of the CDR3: TGTGCCAGCAGCTACGACAGGGGAGATGAAGCTTTCTTT.